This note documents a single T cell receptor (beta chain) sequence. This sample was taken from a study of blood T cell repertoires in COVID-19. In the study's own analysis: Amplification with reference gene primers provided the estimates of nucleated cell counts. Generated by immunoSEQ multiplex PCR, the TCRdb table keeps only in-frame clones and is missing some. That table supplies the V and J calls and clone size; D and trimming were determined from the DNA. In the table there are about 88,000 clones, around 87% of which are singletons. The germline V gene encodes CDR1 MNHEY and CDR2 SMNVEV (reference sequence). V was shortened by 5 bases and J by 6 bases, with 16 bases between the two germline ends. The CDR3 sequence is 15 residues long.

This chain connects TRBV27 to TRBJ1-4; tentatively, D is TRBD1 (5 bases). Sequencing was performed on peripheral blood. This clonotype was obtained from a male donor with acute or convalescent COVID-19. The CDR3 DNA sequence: TGTGCCAGCAGTCCCCAAGGGGCGGCTCATGAAAAACTGTTTTTT. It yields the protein CASSPQGAAHEKLFF.